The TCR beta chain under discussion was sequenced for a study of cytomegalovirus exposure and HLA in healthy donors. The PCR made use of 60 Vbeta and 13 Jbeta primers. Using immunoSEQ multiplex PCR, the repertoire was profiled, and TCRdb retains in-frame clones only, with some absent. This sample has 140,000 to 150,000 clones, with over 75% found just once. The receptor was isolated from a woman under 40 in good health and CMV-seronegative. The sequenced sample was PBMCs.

The CDR3 is CASSGTGASTDTQYF. The CDR3 DNA reads TGTGCCAGTAGTGGGACAGGGGCAAGCACAGATACGCAGTATTTT. V gene TRBV19 combines with J gene TRBJ2-3; 10 nucleotides align to TRBD1. Germline CDR1 LNHDA, CDR2 SQIVND (reference sequence). This CDR3 is 15 amino acids long. The V segment lost 5 bases and the J segment 0 bases; nucleotides outside the gene matches: 2.